This passage covers 32 T cell receptor beta chains from one sample sequenced in a study of blood T cell repertoires in COVID-19. Profiled with immunoSEQ multiplex PCR; TCRdb holds only in-frame clones, not every one. In the table there are over 50,000 clones, about 85% of which are singletons. The sample taken for sequencing was peripheral blood. Source of these receptors: a human donor in a cohort sampled during active COVID-19.

CDR3 bases: TGTGCCAGCAGCTTAAGGGGAGGGTCCTACGAGCAGTACTTC. The encoded protein is CASSLRGGSYEQYF. The V gene is TRBV7-9, the J gene TRBJ2-7; 7 bases fit TRBD2. With V trimmed by 2 bases and J by 1 base, 2 bases remained unmatched. The germline CDR1 and CDR2 sequences are SEHNR and FQNEAQ (reference sequence). The CDR3 sequence is 14 residues long.

Details on this clone: Within the sample, other DNA sequences also encode this same CDR3. The chain is built from TRBV5-1 and TRBJ2-5; unclear D gene. The CDR3 has 14 residues. V was shortened by 0 bases and J by 1 base, with 7 bases between the two germline ends. The germline gives CDR1 SGHRS, CDR2 YFSETQ. As DNA, the CDR3 is TGCGCCAGCAGCTTGGTAGCTGTCCAAGAGACCCAGTACTTC. Translating it yields CASSLVAVQETQYF. Drawing the rest from reference TRBV5-1 and TRBJ2-5, the complete variable domain is KAGVTQTPRYLIKTRGQQVTLSCSPISGHRSVSWYQQTPGQGLQFLFEYFSETQRNKGNFPGRFSGRQFSNSRSEMNVSTLELGDSALYLCASSLVAVQETQYFGPGTRLLVL.

The V gene is TRBV5-4, the J gene TRBJ2-7; 9 bases are a match to TRBD2. The CDR3 is 16 amino acids. The V segment lost 2 bases and the J segment 4 bases; nucleotides outside the gene matches: 10. Germline lookup yields CDR1 SGHNT and CDR2 YYREEE (reference sequence). The CDR3 region is CASSFLVAGEVYEQYF. CDR3 nucleotide sequence: TGTGCCAGCAGCTTTCTGGTAGCGGGAGAGGTATACGAGCAGTACTTC.

The chain recombines TRBV5-1 with TRBJ2-3, with D uncertain. The CDR3 spans 13 residues. The V gene's germline CDR1 is SGHRS and CDR2 YFSETQ. V was cut by 5 bases and J by 3 bases, with 10 bases left in between. CDR3 sequence (DNA): TGCGCCAGCAGGGATGGGCCGACAGATACGCAGTATTTT. It is translated as CASRDGPTDTQYF.

This sequence joins TRBV11-2 and TRBJ1-1; maybe TRBD1 (5 bases). Trimming took 5 bases from V and 6 from J, leaving 13 bases between them. This CDR3 is built from 13 residues. Germline CDR1 reads SGHAT; CDR2 reads FQNNGV. The CDR3 sequence is CASSTGGGSEAFF. The CDR3 DNA reads TGTGCCAGCAGCACCGGGGGGGGGTCTGAAGCTTTCTTT.

The chain is built from TRBV5-1 and TRBJ2-7, with a weak D call TRBD1 (6 bases). From germline, CDR1 is SGHRS and CDR2 YFSETQ. CDR3 length: 15 amino acids. V lost 0 bases, J lost 0 bases, and 10 bases lay in between. The CDR3 region has the DNA TGCGCCAGCAGCTTGGGGACAGACCGCTCCTACGAGCAGTACTTC. This codes for CASSLGTDRSYEQYF.

This chain links TRBV20-1 with TRBJ2-1; 9 bases are shared with TRBD1. Germline CDR1 is DFQATT and CDR2 is SNEGSKA (reference sequence). The CDR3 runs to 16 residues. With V trimmed by 3 bases and J by 7 bases, 13 bases remained unmatched. CDR3 loop: CSASPHWDRVKNEQFF. CDR3 in DNA: TGCAGTGCTAGTCCCCACTGGGACAGGGTTAAGAATGAGCAGTTCTTC.

The V gene is TRBV28, the J gene TRBJ1-6; D is unresolved. Germline V gene data show CDR1 as MDHEN and CDR2 as SYDVKM. V was clipped by 5 bases and J by 7 bases, with 21 bases between them. This CDR3 is 17 amino acids long. CDR3 loop: CASSPRGRGLLNSPLHF. The DNA of the CDR3 is TGTGCCAGCAGTCCTCGAGGCCGCGGACTGTTGAATTCACCCCTCCACTTT. Looking up the rest from reference TRBV28 and TRBJ1-6 gives the full variable domain: DVKVTQSSRYLVKRTGEKVFLECVQDMDHENMFWYRQDPGLGLRLIYFSYDVKMKEKGDIPEGYSVSREKKERFSLILESASTNQTSMYLCASSPRGRGLLNSPLHFGNGTRLTVT.

The CDR3 DNA follows: TGTGCCAGCAGCTTAGGAGGGGGCGGGACTGAAGCTTTCTTT. This codes for CASSLGGGGTEAFF. This chain joins TRBV7-9 and TRBJ1-1, with 7 nucleotides matching TRBD1. Germline loops: CDR1 SEHNR, CDR2 FQNEAQ (reference sequence). The V gene end was trimmed by 1 base and the J gene end by 5 bases; junction bases not matched to a gene: 4. This CDR3 contains 14 residues.

This clone appeared a single time. V usage is TRBV3-1 (or the pseudogene TRBV3-2) and J usage is TRBJ1-3, with D perhaps TRBD1 (5 bases). The V end was cut by 1 base, the J end by 1 base, with 8 bases between. The CDR3 contains 15 residues. Germline V CDR1 and CDR2: LGHDT, YNNKEL (reference sequence). CDR3 nucleotide sequence: TGTGCCAGCAGCCAAGGGAGGGGATCTGGAAACACCATATATTTT. Protein sequence: CASSQGRGSGNTIYF.

The CDR3 loop reads CASTLGHANTEAFF. The DNA for the CDR3 is TGTGCCAGCACCCTGGGACACGCGAACACTGAAGCTTTCTTT. The rearrangement uses TRBV7-2 and TRBJ1-1; D is perhaps TRBD1 (6 bases). V dropped 7 bases and J dropped 1 base, with 13 bases sitting between them. Germline V gives CDR1 SGHTA, CDR2 FQGNSA. The CDR3 extends over 14 amino acids. The full variable domain, completed using reference TRBV7-2 and TRBJ1-1, is GAGVSQSPSNKVTEKGKDVELRCDPISGHTALYWYRQSLGQGLEFLIYFQGNSAPDKSGLPSDRFSAERTGGSVSTLTIQRTQQEDSAVYLCASTLGHANTEAFFGQGTRLTVV.

This clone was observed once. This chain joins TRBV5-4 and TRBJ1-1; tentative D call: TRBD1 (5 bases). Trimming removed 4 bases at V and 2 bases at J, with 9 bases between. The CDR3 has 13 residues. Germline loops: CDR1 SGHNT, CDR2 YYREEE (reference sequence). This chain's CDR3 is CASSHDSNTEAFF. The DNA for the CDR3 is TGTGCCAGCAGCCACGACAGTAACACTGAAGCTTTCTTT.

This rearrangement joins TRBV5-1 to TRBJ2-7; TRBD1 aligns across 9 bases. The CDR3 is 15 residues long. Unmatched junction bases numbered 7, after V lost 4 bases and J lost 2 bases. The germline gives CDR1 SGHRS, CDR2 YFSETQ. CDR3 nucleotides: TGCGCCAGCAGCCCCTGGGGGACAGGGCCCTACGAGCAGTACTTC. Amino acid sequence: CASSPWGTGPYEQYF. Full variable domain (rest looked up from reference TRBV5-1 and TRBJ2-7): KAGVTQTPRYLIKTRGQQVTLSCSPISGHRSVSWYQQTPGQGLQFLFEYFSETQRNKGNFPGRFSGRQFSNSRSEMNVSTLELGDSALYLCASSPWGTGPYEQYFGPGTRLTVT.

In DNA form, the CDR3 reads TGTGCCAGCAGCTTCTCTGGTAGTGAAAAACTGTTTTTT. This encodes CASSFSGSEKLFF. The chain links TRBV7-9 to TRBJ1-4; D is unresolved. The CDR3 is 13 amino acids. Trimming left V 3 bases short and J 7 bases short, with 9 bases between. Germline V gives CDR1 SEHNR, CDR2 FQNEAQ (reference sequence).

The chain couples TRBV27 to TRBJ1-4; a possible D gene is TRBD1 (5 bases). V was shortened by 5 bases and J by 10 bases, with 14 bases between the two germline ends. There are 13 residues in the CDR3. The V gene's germline CDR1 is MNHEY and CDR2 SMNVEV (reference sequence). The CDR3, as DNA: TGTGCCAGCAGTGGGGCAGGGTTGGGAAAACTGTTTTTT. It specifies CASSGAGLGKLFF.

DNA for the CDR3: TGTGCCAGCAGCTTGGGGGGACTAGCTTCCTACAATGAGCAGTTCTTC. Protein product: CASSLGGLASYNEQFF. The J gene is TRBJ2-1, the V gene TRBV5-4; 9 bases map to TRBD2. The CDR3 is 16 amino acids. V was clipped by 0 bases and J by 1 base; unmatched bases: 2. Per germline, CDR1 SGHNT and CDR2 YYREEE (reference sequence).

The chain has TRBV4-2 and TRBJ1-1; D not certain. Germline values: CDR1 LGHNA, CDR2 YNFKEQ. Trimming cost V 1 base and J 1 base, with 7 bases left between them. This CDR3 contains 14 residues. In DNA form, the CDR3 reads TGTGCCAGCAGCCAAGGGTGGGCGAACACTGAAGCTTTCTTT. Amino acid sequence: CASSQGWANTEAFF.

This clone showed up many times. The rearrangement joins TRBV28 to TRBJ2-2; D is unresolved. This CDR3 is 14 amino acids long. The V gene lost 5 bases and the J gene lost 2 bases, with 9 bases spanning the gap. The germline V gene has CDR1 MDHEN and CDR2 SYDVKM. The CDR3 coding sequence is TGTGCCAGCAGTCCCCCAGAAAACACCGGGGAGCTGTTTTTT. Translation gives CASSPPENTGELFF.

The chain recombines TRBV27 with TRBJ2-3; D is ambiguous. From germline, CDR1 is MNHEY and CDR2 SMNVEV (reference sequence). This CDR3 comprises 14 residues. The V end was cut by 3 bases, the J end by 2 bases, with 9 bases between. The CDR3, as DNA: TGTGCCAGCAGTTTGGAGTGGAACACAGATACGCAGTATTTT. Translated, it gives CASSLEWNTDTQYF.

The chain employs TRBV2 and TRBJ1-5; D uncertain. CDR3 size: 14 residues. CDR1 is SNHLY and CDR2 is FYNNEI in the germline V gene. V lost 5 bases, J lost 1 base, and 9 bases lay in between. The CDR3 sequence: CASSSLRSNQPQHF. The DNA for the CDR3 is TGTGCCAGCAGTTCTCTCAGGAGCAATCAGCCCCAGCATTTT.

The rearrangement links TRBV7-8 to TRBJ1-2, with TRBD1 matching 9 bases. The CDR3 is 15 amino acids. Trimming at V came to 5 bases and at J to 4 bases, leaving 8 bases not matched to a gene. Germline V gene sequence: CDR1 SGHVS, CDR2 FQNEAQ. DNA for the CDR3: TGTGCCAGCAGCGGCCGGGACAGGGAAGGCTATGGCTACACCTTC. Encoded protein: CASSGRDREGYGYTF.

The J gene is TRBJ2-3, the V gene TRBV5-6, with D perhaps TRBD2 (5 bases). The length of the CDR3 is 15 residues. V lost 3 bases and J 1 base, leaving 12 bases between the germline ends. CDR1 is SGHDT and CDR2 is YYEEEE in the germline V gene. In DNA form, the CDR3 reads TGTGCCAGCAGCTATCAGGAGGTGGGCACAGATACGCAGTATTTT. Protein sequence: CASSYQEVGTDTQYF.

The count of this clone is one. The chain links TRBV19 to TRBJ2-1; TRBD2 aligns across 12 bases. The V segment lost 4 bases and the J segment 5 bases; nucleotides outside the gene matches: 9. Germline loops: CDR1 LNHDA, CDR2 SQIVND (reference sequence). CDR3 length: 17 residues. The CDR3 sequence is CASSTPWTSGKHNEQFF. The CDR3, as DNA: TGTGCCAGTAGTACCCCTTGGACTAGCGGGAAACACAATGAGCAGTTCTTC.

The chain carries TRBV9 and TRBJ1-6; no definite D call. The CDR3 has 16 amino acids. With 4 bases removed from V and 2 bases from J, the gap between germline ends came to 13 bases. Germline V gene sequence: CDR1 SGDLS, CDR2 YYNGEE. CDR3 region: CASSPAGATYNSPLHF. The DNA of the CDR3 is TGTGCCAGCAGCCCTGCTGGAGCTACCTATAATTCACCCCTCCACTTT.

The chain couples TRBV15 to TRBJ1-1, with 7 bases matching TRBD1. The J segment lost 7 bases and the V segment lost 3 bases, leaving 8 bases of the junction unmatched. The germline CDR1 and CDR2 sequences are LNHNV and YYDKDF (reference sequence). CDR3 length: 14 residues. This CDR3 reads CATSRDLQGFEAFF. CDR3 bases: TGTGCCACCAGCAGGGACCTACAGGGGTTTGAAGCTTTCTTT.

V gene TRBV27 combines with J gene TRBJ2-4; D is possibly TRBD2 (5 bases). V was cut by 6 bases and J by 1 base, with 16 bases left in between. The CDR3 has 16 residues. Germline V lookup: CDR1 MNHEY, CDR2 SMNVEV (reference sequence). CDR3 DNA sequence: TGTGCCAGCAGCCCTCCTCGGGGAAGGGCCAAAAACATTCAGTACTTC. Amino acids: CASSPPRGRAKNIQYF.

This rearrangement joins TRBV5-4 to TRBJ2-2, with 12 bases fitting TRBD2. This CDR3 has 18 residues. Germline V CDR1 and CDR2: SGHNT, YYREEE (reference sequence). V lost 0 bases and J lost 2; bases outside the gene matches: 5. In DNA form, the CDR3 reads TGTGCCAGCAGCTTGGAACCTAGCGGGAGGGGAAACACCGGGGAGCTGTTTTTT. Residues: CASSLEPSGRGNTGELFF.

The genes are TRBV12-3 or TRBV12-4 and TRBJ2-1; D not certain. V was cut by 3 bases and J by 9 bases, with 9 bases left in between. The CDR3 runs 12 residues. CDR3 residues: CASSFVGGEQFF. The CDR3 nucleotides are TGTGCCAGCAGTTTCGTAGGCGGTGAGCAGTTCTTC.

CDR3 protein: CASSSTGGNQPQHF. Here the CDR3 DNA reads TGTGCCAGCAGTTCCACCGGGGGGAATCAGCCCCAGCATTTT. The rearrangement uses TRBV28 and TRBJ1-5; D perhaps matches TRBD1 (5 bases). Germline V lookup: CDR1 MDHEN, CDR2 SYDVKM. This CDR3 has 14 residues. V was trimmed by 4 bases and J by 4 bases, leaving 11 bases between them.

V and J are TRBV19 and TRBJ1-1; no clear D. Germline CDR1 reads LNHDA; CDR2 reads SQIVND (reference sequence). The V gene lost 7 bases and the J gene lost 0 bases, with 12 bases spanning the gap. The CDR3 is 14 residues long. The CDR3, as DNA: TGTGCCAGTACCCCGAAACGGTTGAACACTGAAGCTTTCTTT. Protein: CASTPKRLNTEAFF.

This clone was seen once. The chain employs TRBV3-1 (or the pseudogene TRBV3-2) and TRBJ1-2, with 8 bases aligning to TRBD1. Germline V gene data show CDR1 as LGHDT and CDR2 as YNNKEL (reference sequence). The CDR3 sequence is 15 residues long. The ends lost 7 bases at V and 1 base at J; junction bases unmatched: 8. The CDR3 here is CASKRAGGNNYGYTF. The CDR3 nucleotides are TGTGCCAGCAAACGAGCAGGGGGCAATAACTATGGCTACACCTTC.

The chain couples TRBV2 to TRBJ2-1, with D maybe TRBD1 (5 bases). The V gene's germline CDR1 is SNHLY and CDR2 FYNNEI. The CDR3 is 18 amino acids. V dropped 2 bases and J dropped 2 bases, with 19 bases sitting between them. In DNA, the CDR3 is TGTGCCAGCAGTGAAAGGGTGTGGGCAGGGAAGGCCTACAATGAGCAGTTCTTC. As protein: CASSERVWAGKAYNEQFF.